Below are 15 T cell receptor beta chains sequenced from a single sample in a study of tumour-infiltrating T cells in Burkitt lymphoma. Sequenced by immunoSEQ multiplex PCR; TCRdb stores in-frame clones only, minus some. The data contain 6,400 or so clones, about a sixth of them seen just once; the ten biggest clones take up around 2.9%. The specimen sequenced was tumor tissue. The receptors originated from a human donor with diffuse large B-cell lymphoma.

The DNA of the CDR3 is TGTGCCAGCAGCTTGTCTGTGACTAGTTTGGATACAGATACGCAGTATTTT. Protein product: CASSLSVTSLDTDTQYF. V is TRBV5-4 and J is TRBJ2-3; D is perhaps TRBD2 (6 bases). The V gene's germline CDR1 is SGHNT and CDR2 YYREEE (reference sequence). Trimming removed 1 base at V and 3 bases at J, with 18 bases between. The CDR3 covers 17 residues.

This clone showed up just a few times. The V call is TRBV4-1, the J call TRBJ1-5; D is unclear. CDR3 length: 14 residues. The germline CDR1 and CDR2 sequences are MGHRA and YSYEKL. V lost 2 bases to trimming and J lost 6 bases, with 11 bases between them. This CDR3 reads CASSQRDGVQPQHF. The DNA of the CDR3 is TGCGCCAGCAGCCAAAGAGACGGAGTTCAGCCCCAGCATTTT.

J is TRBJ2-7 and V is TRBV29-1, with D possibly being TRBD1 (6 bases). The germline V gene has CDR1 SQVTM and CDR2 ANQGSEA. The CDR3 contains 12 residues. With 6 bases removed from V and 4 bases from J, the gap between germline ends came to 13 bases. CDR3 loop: CSVRDIYYEQYF. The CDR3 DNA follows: TGCAGCGTCCGGGACATATATTACGAGCAGTACTTC.

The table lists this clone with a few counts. CDR3 sequence: CASSFLAEAFF. In nucleotides, the CDR3 is TGTGCCAGCAGCTTTCTTGCTGAAGCTTTCTTT. The chain is built from TRBV5-6 and TRBJ1-1; D not resolved. There are 11 residues in the CDR3. Looked up from germline, CDR1 is SGHDT and CDR2 is YYEEEE. V was pared by 2 bases and J by 6 bases, with 5 bases between.

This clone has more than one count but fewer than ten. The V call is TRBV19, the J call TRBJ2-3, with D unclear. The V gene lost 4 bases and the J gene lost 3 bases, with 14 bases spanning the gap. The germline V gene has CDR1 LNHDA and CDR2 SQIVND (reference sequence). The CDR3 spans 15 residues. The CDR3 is CASSKLTAATDTQYF. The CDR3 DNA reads TGTGCCAGTAGTAAGCTTACAGCAGCAACAGATACGCAGTATTTT. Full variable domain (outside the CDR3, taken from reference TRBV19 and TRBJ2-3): DGGITQSPKYLFRKEGQNVTLSCEQNLNHDAMYWYRQDPGQGLRLIYYSQIVNDFQKGDIAEGYSVSREKKESFPLTVTSAQKNPTAFYLCASSKLTAATDTQYFGPGTRLTVL.

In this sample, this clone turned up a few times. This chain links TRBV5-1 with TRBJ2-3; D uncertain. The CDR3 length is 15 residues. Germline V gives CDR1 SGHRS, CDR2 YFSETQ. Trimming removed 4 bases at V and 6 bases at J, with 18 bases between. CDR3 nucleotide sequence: TGCGCCAGCAGCGCACTACCCACTGAGGCGGATACGCAGTATTTT. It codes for CASSALPTEADTQYF. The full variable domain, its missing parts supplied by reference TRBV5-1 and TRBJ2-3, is KAGVTQTPRYLIKTRGQQVTLSCSPISGHRSVSWYQQTPGQGLQFLFEYFSETQRNKGNFPGRFSGRQFSNSRSEMNVSTLELGDSALYLCASSALPTEADTQYFGPGTRLTVL.

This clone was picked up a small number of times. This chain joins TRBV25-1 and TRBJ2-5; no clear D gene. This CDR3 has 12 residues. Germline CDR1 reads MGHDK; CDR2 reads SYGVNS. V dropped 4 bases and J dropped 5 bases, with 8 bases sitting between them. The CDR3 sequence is CASSGNVETQYF. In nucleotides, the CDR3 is TGTGCCAGCAGTGGAAACGTGGAGACCCAGTACTTC.

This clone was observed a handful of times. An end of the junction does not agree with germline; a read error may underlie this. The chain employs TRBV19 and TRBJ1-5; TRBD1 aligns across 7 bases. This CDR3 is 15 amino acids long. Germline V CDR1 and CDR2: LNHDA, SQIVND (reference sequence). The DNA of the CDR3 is TGTGCCAGTAGTGACACCGGGACAGTCAATCAGCCTCAGCATTTT. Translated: CASSDTGTVNQPQHF.

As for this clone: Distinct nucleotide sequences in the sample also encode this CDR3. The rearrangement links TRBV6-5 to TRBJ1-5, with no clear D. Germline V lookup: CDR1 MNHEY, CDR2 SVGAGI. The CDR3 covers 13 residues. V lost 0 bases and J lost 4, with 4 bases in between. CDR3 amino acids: CASSYSLNQPQHF. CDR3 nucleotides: TGTGCCAGCAGTTACTCACTGAATCAGCCCCAGCATTTT.

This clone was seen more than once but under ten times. The chain's CDR3 is CASSRTGSFYNEQFF. CDR3 nucleotides: TGTGCCAGCAGCCGTACAGGCAGCTTCTACAATGAGCAGTTCTTC. The gene calls are TRBV5-6 and TRBJ2-1; TRBD1 might be the D (5 bases). Germline CDR1 SGHDT, CDR2 YYEEEE. The CDR3 covers 15 residues. V lost 4 bases, J lost 3 bases, and 14 bases lay in between. The full variable domain, rest sourced from reference TRBV5-6 and TRBJ2-1, is DAGVTQSPTHLIKTRGQQVTLRCSPKSGHDTVSWYQQALGQGPQFIFQYYEEEERQRGNFPDRFSGHQFPNYSSELNVNALLLGDSALYLCASSRTGSFYNEQFFGPGTRLTVL.

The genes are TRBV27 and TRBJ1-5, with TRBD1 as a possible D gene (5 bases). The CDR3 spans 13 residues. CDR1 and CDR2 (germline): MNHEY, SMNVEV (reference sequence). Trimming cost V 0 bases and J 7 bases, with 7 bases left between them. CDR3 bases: TGTGCCAGCAGTTTATCGGGGGGGCAGCCCCAGCATTTT. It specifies CASSLSGGQPQHF.

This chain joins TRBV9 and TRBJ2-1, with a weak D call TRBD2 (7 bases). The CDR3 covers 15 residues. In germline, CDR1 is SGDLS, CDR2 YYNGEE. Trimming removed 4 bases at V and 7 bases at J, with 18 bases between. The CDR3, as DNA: TGTGCCAGCAGCAGTGTGTGGGGGGGGCTGAATGAGCAGTTCTTC. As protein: CASSSVWGGLNEQFF.

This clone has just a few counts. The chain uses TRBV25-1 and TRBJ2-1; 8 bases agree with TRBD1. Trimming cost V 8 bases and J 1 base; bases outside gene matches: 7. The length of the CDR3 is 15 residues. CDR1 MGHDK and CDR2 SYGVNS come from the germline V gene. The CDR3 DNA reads TGTGCCAGCCCACGAAACAGGGGGTCCTACAATGAGCAGTTCTTC. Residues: CASPRNRGSYNEQFF. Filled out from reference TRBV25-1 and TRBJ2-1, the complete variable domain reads EADIYQTPRYLVIGTGKKITLECSQTMGHDKMYWYQQDPGMELHLIHYSYGVNSTEKGDLSSESTVSRIRTEHFPLTLESARPSHTSQYLCASPRNRGSYNEQFFGPGTRLTVL.

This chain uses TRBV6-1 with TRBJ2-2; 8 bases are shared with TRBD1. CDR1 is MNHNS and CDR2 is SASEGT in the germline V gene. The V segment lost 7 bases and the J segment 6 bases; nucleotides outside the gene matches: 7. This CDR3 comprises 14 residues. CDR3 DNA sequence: TGTGCCAGCACCGGACAGGGTGGTTCCGGGGAGCTGTTTTTT. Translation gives CASTGQGGSGELFF.

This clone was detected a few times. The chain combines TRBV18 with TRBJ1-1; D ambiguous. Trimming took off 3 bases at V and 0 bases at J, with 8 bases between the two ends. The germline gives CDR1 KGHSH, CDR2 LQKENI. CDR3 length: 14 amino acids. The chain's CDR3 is CASSPTNMNTEAFF. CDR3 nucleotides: TGTGCCAGCTCACCGACTAATATGAACACTGAAGCTTTCTTT.